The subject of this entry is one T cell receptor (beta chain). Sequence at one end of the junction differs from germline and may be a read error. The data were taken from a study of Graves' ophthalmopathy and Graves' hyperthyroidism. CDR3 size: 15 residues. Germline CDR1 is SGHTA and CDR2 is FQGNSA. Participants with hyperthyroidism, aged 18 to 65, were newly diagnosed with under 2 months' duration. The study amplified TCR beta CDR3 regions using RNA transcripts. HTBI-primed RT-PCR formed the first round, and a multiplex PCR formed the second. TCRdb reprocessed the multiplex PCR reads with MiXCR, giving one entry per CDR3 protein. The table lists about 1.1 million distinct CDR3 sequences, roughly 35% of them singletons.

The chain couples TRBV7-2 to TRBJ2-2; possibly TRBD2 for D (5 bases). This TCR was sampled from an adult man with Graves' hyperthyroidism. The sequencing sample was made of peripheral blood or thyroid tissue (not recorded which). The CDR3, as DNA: TGTGCCAGCAGCTTATACGGCAGGAACACCGGGGAGCTGTCTTGG. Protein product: CASSLYGRNTGELSW.